What follows are 25 T cell receptor beta chains derived from one specimen sequenced in a study of OX40 agonist ivuxolimab in advanced cancers. Library preparation employed the immunoSEQ multiplex PCR assay. TCRdb holds this immuneACCESS table with in-frame rearrangements only. Some clones are missing; in checked studies, unresolved V genes explain under half, and the rest has no known cause. Recorded for this sample are roughly 79,000 clones; about 85% of them occurred a single time. About 17% of the sample goes to the ten largest clones. This specimen consisted of CD4+ or CD8+ T cells sorted from blood, obtained in a trial of the OX40 agonist ivuxolimab. The receptors come from an adult with an advanced solid tumor such as melanoma, head and neck, liver or kidney cancer.

This chain connects TRBV6-1 to TRBJ2-5, with unresolved D. The J call may not be correct, given that the DNA end is closer to TRBJ2-7. The CDR3 is 13 amino acids. Germline lookup yields CDR1 MNHNS and CDR2 SASEGT. The CDR3 DNA follows: TGTGCCTGCCGTACAAGGGAACCCTACGAGCAGTACTTC. Protein sequence: CACRTREPYEQYF.

V is TRBV11-2 and J is TRBJ2-5; D remains ambiguous. The V end was cut by 0 bases, the J end by 1 base, with 6 bases between. CDR1 SGHAT and CDR2 FQNNGV come from the germline V gene. The CDR3 has 14 amino acids. The CDR3, as DNA: TGTGCCAGCAGCTTAGAGCGCTTCCAAGAGACCCAGTACTTC. This encodes CASSLERFQETQYF.

V and J are TRBV4-1 and TRBJ2-7; 8 nucleotides line up with TRBD1. V was clipped by 4 bases and J by 3 bases; unmatched bases: 5. This CDR3 region has 14 residues. Germline-derived CDR1 and CDR2 are MGHRA and YSYEKL. CDR3: CASSLRQGFYEQYF. The CDR3 region has the DNA TGCGCCAGCAGCCTGAGACAGGGGTTCTACGAGCAGTACTTC.

V is TRBV5-1 and J is TRBJ2-3; 8 bases line up with TRBD1. Per the germline V gene, CDR1 is SGHRS and CDR2 is YFSETQ. V lost 4 bases and J lost 3; bases outside the gene matches: 7. The CDR3 loop spans 15 amino acids. CDR3 amino acids: CASSQNGQGTDTQYF. In nucleotides, the CDR3 is TGCGCCAGCAGCCAGAACGGACAGGGAACAGATACGCAGTATTTT.

This rearrangement joins TRBV10-2 to TRBJ1-1; no firm D call. The V and J ends lost 6 bases and 3 bases respectively, with 11 bases between them. From germline, CDR1 is WSHSY and CDR2 SAAADI. This CDR3 is built from 13 residues. CDR3 region: CASRASAHTEAFF. CDR3 DNA sequence: TGCGCCAGCAGGGCCAGTGCTCACACTGAAGCTTTCTTT.

The chain employs TRBV11-2 and TRBJ1-5; tentatively, D is TRBD1 (6 bases). The CDR3 contains 14 residues. Between the trimmed V and J ends, which lost 4 bases and 5 bases, there was a span of 12 bases. Germline lookup yields CDR1 SGHAT and CDR2 FQNNGV. The CDR3 is CASSWGRGDQPQHF. In nucleotides, the CDR3 is TGTGCCAGCAGCTGGGGCAGGGGTGATCAGCCCCAGCATTTT.

About this clone: Sequence at one end of the junction differs from germline and may be a read error. The genes are TRBV7-7 and TRBJ2-3, with D maybe TRBD2 (6 bases). Looked up from germline, CDR1 is SSHAT and CDR2 is FNYEAQ (reference sequence). The CDR3 covers 14 residues. CDR3 loop: CASSSGTVTDTQYF. In DNA, the CDR3 is TGTGCTAGCAGCTCCGGGACTGTCACAGATACGCAGTATTTT.

This chain uses TRBV5-1 with TRBJ1-3, with 9 bases matching TRBD1. CDR3 length: 15 amino acids. V lost 3 bases and J lost 0; bases outside the gene matches: 1. CDR1 is SGHRS, CDR2 YFSETQ, per germline. In DNA form, the CDR3 reads TGCGCCAGCAGCTCGACAGGGGGCTCTGGAAACACCATATATTTT. Amino acids: CASSSTGGSGNTIYF. The full variable domain, with the rest looked up from reference TRBV5-1 and TRBJ1-3, is KAGVTQTPRYLIKTRGQQVTLSCSPISGHRSVSWYQQTPGQGLQFLFEYFSETQRNKGNFPGRFSGRQFSNSRSEMNVSTLELGDSALYLCASSSTGGSGNTIYFGEGSWLTVV.

The J gene is TRBJ1-1, the V gene TRBV14; D uncertain. Trimming removed 2 bases at V and 1 base at J, with 14 bases between. CDR1 is SGHDN and CDR2 is FVKESK in the germline V gene. The CDR3 loop spans 16 amino acids. In DNA form, the CDR3 reads TGTGCCAGCAGCCAAATCCTCGTGGACCCGAACACTGAAGCTTTCTTT. This translates into CASSQILVDPNTEAFF.

The chain joins TRBV4-2 to TRBJ1-4; D call uncertain. The CDR3 is 13 residues long. Germline values: CDR1 LGHNA, CDR2 YNFKEQ. Trimming stripped 0 bases from V and 8 bases from J, with 7 bases between. As DNA, the CDR3 is TGTGCCAGCAGCCAAGACCGGGCAGAAAAACTGTTTTTT. Translating gives CASSQDRAEKLFF.

The gene calls are TRBV20-1 and TRBJ2-3; no reliable D call. The CDR3 spans 11 residues. Germline CDR1 DFQATT, CDR2 SNEGSKA (reference sequence). V was trimmed by 3 bases and J by 6 bases, leaving 7 bases between them. The CDR3, as DNA: TGCAGTGCTAGGGAAGTGGATACGCAGTATTTT. Protein product: CSAREVDTQYF.

This chain connects TRBV6-6 to TRBJ1-2, with 7 bases matching TRBD1. The CDR3 runs 16 residues. V lost 5 bases to trimming and J lost 6 bases; unmatched junction nucleotides: 15. From germline, CDR1 is MNHNY and CDR2 SVGAGI (reference sequence). For the CDR3, the DNA is TGTGCCAGCAGTGCCACAGGGGCGGGTTCCATCGATGGCTACACCTTC. Its translation: CASSATGAGSIDGYTF.

J is TRBJ1-1 and V is TRBV27, with 11 bases matching TRBD1. V dropped 6 bases and J dropped 1; count of bases not matched to a gene: 7. Germline V gene sequence: CDR1 MNHEY, CDR2 SMNVEV (reference sequence). The length of the CDR3 is 16 residues. The CDR3 sequence: CASSRGQGATNTEAFF. The CDR3 DNA is TGTGCCAGCAGCCGCGGACAGGGGGCAACGAACACTGAAGCTTTCTTT.

This clone was detected once. V gene TRBV6-6 combines with J gene TRBJ1-1, with a weak D call TRBD1 (6 bases). The CDR3 length is 14 residues. Trimming stripped 7 bases from V and 11 bases from J, with 23 bases between. Germline CDR1 and CDR2: MNHNY and SVGAGI (reference sequence). This chain's CDR3 is CASISPDRIPRAFF. In DNA, the CDR3 is TGTGCCAGCATTTCACCGGACAGAATTCCCCGGGCTTTCTTT.

This clone was counted between two and nine times. The chain joins TRBV5-4 to TRBJ1-2, with 7 bases aligning to TRBD1. J was trimmed by 5 bases and V by 4 bases; bases with no gene match: 5. Germline CDR1 and CDR2: SGHNT and YYREEE (reference sequence). This CDR3 spans 13 amino acids. CDR3 nucleotides: TGTGCCAGCAGCCCGACAGGGCTGTATGGCTACACCTTC. This encodes CASSPTGLYGYTF.

The V and J genes are TRBV28 and TRBJ1-2; 9 bases are shared with TRBD1. This CDR3 has 16 residues. CDR1 is MDHEN, CDR2 SYDVKM, per germline. The ends lost 2 bases at V and 4 bases at J; junction bases unmatched: 8. DNA for the CDR3: TGTGCCAGCAGTTTAATGGGACAGGGAGTGGTCTATGGCTACACCTTC. Translating gives CASSLMGQGVVYGYTF.

The J gene is TRBJ1-4, the V gene TRBV7-2; 8 bases match TRBD1. The CDR3 loop spans 13 amino acids. V gave up 5 bases and J gave up 7 bases; unmatched junction bases: 3. Per the germline V gene, CDR1 is SGHTA and CDR2 is FQGNSA. This chain's CDR3 is CASSQGAAEKLFF. The CDR3 DNA reads TGTGCCAGCAGCCAGGGGGCTGCTGAAAAACTGTTTTTT.

Only a few counts were recorded for this clone. The J gene is TRBJ2-7, the V gene TRBV28, with 8 bases matching TRBD2. The CDR3 runs 14 residues. The junction had 9 bases not matched to a gene; V was cut back by 7 bases and J by 4 bases. Germline CDR1 is MDHEN and CDR2 is SYDVKM. CDR3 in amino acids: CASTRSRGGYEQYF. The CDR3 bases are TGTGCCAGCACCCGTAGCCGGGGGGGGTACGAGCAGTACTTC.

The chain employs TRBV6-4 and TRBJ2-1; TRBD2 matches 13 bases. Germline-derived CDR1 and CDR2 are MRHNA and SNTAGT. The CDR3 runs to 17 residues. The junction had 12 bases not matched to a gene; V was cut back by 7 bases and J by 6 bases. CDR3 DNA sequence: TGTGCCAGCACCTCCTGGCGGACTAGCGGGAGCCCCAATGAGCAGTTCTTC. Translation gives CASTSWRTSGSPNEQFF.

The chain joins TRBV6-5 to TRBJ1-1; D possibly corresponds to TRBD1 (5 bases). Germline assignment: CDR1 MNHEY and CDR2 SVGAGI. The V gene lost 8 bases and the J gene lost 4 bases, with 17 bases spanning the gap. The CDR3 totals 14 residues. The CDR3 nucleotides read TGTGCCAGCGCGAGGGGACTTTCGGGCACTGAAGCTTTCTTT. It translates to CASARGLSGTEAFF.

The chain combines TRBV28 with TRBJ1-2, with TRBD1 as a possible D gene (6 bases). The CDR3 is 16 amino acids. The germline V gene encodes CDR1 MDHEN and CDR2 SYDVKM. V was clipped by 11 bases and J by 5 bases, with 27 bases between them. The CDR3 loop reads CAVPLGIRGDGYGYTF. The CDR3 region has the DNA TGTGCCGTCCCCCTAGGGATCAGGGGAGACGGTTATGGCTACACCTTC.

The V gene is TRBV2, the J gene TRBJ2-4; the D call may be TRBD1 or TRBD2 (6 bases each). With 6 bases removed from V and 6 bases from J, the gap between germline ends came to 9 bases. Per germline, CDR1 SNHLY and CDR2 FYNNEI. This CDR3 comprises 12 residues. The DNA of the CDR3 is TGTGCCAGCAGGCGGGACATAAACATTCAGTACTTC. Amino acid sequence: CASRRDINIQYF.

In DNA, the CDR3 is TGTGCCAGCATAAGGGACATGGGGGCTGAAGCTTTCTTT. Its protein product is CASIRDMGAEAFF. V gene TRBV2 combines with J gene TRBJ1-1, with D possibly matching TRBD1 (6 bases). The germline V and J ends were trimmed by 7 bases and 6 bases, with 15 bases remaining between them. Germline CDR1 is SNHLY and CDR2 is FYNNEI. The CDR3 spans 13 residues.

The V and J genes are TRBV28 and TRBJ2-7, with D perhaps matching TRBD1 (5 bases). V was clipped by 1 base and J by 6 bases, with 16 bases between them. The CDR3 is 15 amino acids. In germline, CDR1 is MDHEN, CDR2 SYDVKM. The CDR3 here is CASSLSSQGKGEQYF. For the CDR3, the DNA is TGTGCCAGCAGTTTATCGTCCCAGGGAAAGGGCGAGCAGTACTTC.

The J gene is TRBJ2-7, the V gene TRBV6-5, with D possibly matching TRBD2 (5 bases). CDR1 is MNHEY, CDR2 SVGAGI, per germline. CDR3 size: 12 residues. V gave up 4 bases and J gave up 3 bases, with 7 bases separating them. As DNA, the CDR3 is TGTGCCAGCAGTTCAGAGGGCTACGAGCAGTACTTC. It is translated as CASSSEGYEQYF.